The TCR beta chain described here comes from a study of neurological immune-mediated disorders. Study-wide findings and caveats: Across subjects, expanded clones had no CDR3 amino acid sequences in common, pointing to private repertoires in all groups.

The controls, all healthy individuals, were blood bank volunteers in Maryland, USA. CD4+ or CD8+ T cells at a count of some 1 million served as input for the sorted libraries. From germline, CDR1 is SEHNR and CDR2 FQNEAQ (reference sequence). V lost 5 bases and J 4 bases, leaving 9 bases between the germline ends. This CDR3 has 12 amino acids. TCRdb itself ran the 5' RACE reads through MiXCR, one entry per CDR3 protein. The sample lists over 15,000 distinct CDR3 sequences; roughly 10% were seen once. This clonotype was observed many times. What it recognizes is unknown. Sequencing was performed on CD8+ T cells from blood. The origin of this receptor is a woman aged 45-65 years in good health. The genes are TRBV7-9 and TRBJ2-7; D possibly corresponds to TRBD1 (6 bases). CDR3 nucleotides: TGTGCCAGCAGCACAGGGAGATACGAGCAGTACTTC. Protein product: CASSTGRYEQYF. The variable domain in full, completed from reference TRBV7-9 and TRBJ2-7, reads DTGVSQNPRHKITKRGQNVTFRCDPISEHNRLYWYRQTLGQGPEFLTYFQNEAQLEKSRLLSDRFSAERPKGSFSTLEIQRTEQGDSAMYLCASSTGRYEQYFGPGTRLTVT.